A selection of T cell receptor beta chains follows, all from one sample in a study of blood T cell repertoires in COVID-19. Generated by immunoSEQ multiplex PCR, the TCRdb table keeps only in-frame clones and is missing some. The sample has approximately 89,000 clones; about 95% are singletons. The source material was peripheral blood. These receptors all stem from a human donor with active COVID-19. The donor label of this sample is uncertain. Each CDR3 is given with its conserved first and last residue. Each record gives: J gene, V gene, clone size, D gene, CDR3 protein, CDR3 DNA. D genes are given only for firm matches. Rows give clone size only sometimes, using once, few, many, or a class for an expanded clone.

J: TRBJ1-3; V: TRBV15; size: -; D: -; CDR3: CATSREPGLTSGNTIYF; DNA: TGTGCCACCAGCAGAGAGCCAGGGCTGACATCTGGAAACACCATATATTTT
J: TRBJ2-1; V: TRBV11-3; size: -; D: TRBD2; CDR3: CASSQKRGNYNEQFF; DNA: TGTGCCAGCAGCCAAAAGCGGGGTAACTACAATGAGCAGTTCTTC
J: TRBJ2-3; V: TRBV4-1; size: -; D: TRBD1; CDR3: CASSQVAGGLTDTQYF; DNA: TGCGCCAGCAGCCAAGTCGCAGGGGGCCTCACAGATACGCAGTATTTT
J: TRBJ2-5; V: TRBV5-1; size: once; D: -; CDR3: CASSRGDGAFETQYF; DNA: TGCGCCAGCAGCCGCGGGGACGGGGCTTTCGAGACCCAGTACTTC
J: TRBJ2-1; V: TRBV14; size: -; D: -; CDR3: CASSQVPQGNEQFF; DNA: TGTGCCAGCAGCCAAGTCCCACAGGGCAATGAGCAGTTCTTC
J: TRBJ1-1; V: TRBV11-3; size: -; D: TRBD1; CDR3: CASSWTGNTEAFF; DNA: TGTGCCAGCAGCTGGACAGGGAACACTGAAGCTTTCTTT
J: TRBJ2-7; V: TRBV10-1; size: -; D: TRBD2; CDR3: CASSDRSSGSSYEQYF; DNA: TGCGCCAGCAGTGACAGGTCTAGCGGGAGCTCCTACGAGCAGTACTTC
J: TRBJ2-2; V: TRBV13; size: -; D: -; CDR3: CASSPPRGGETGELFF; DNA: TGTGCCAGCAGCCCCCCTAGGGGAGGAGAAACCGGGGAGCTGTTTTTT
J: TRBJ1-2; V: TRBV18; size: -; D: -; CDR3: CASSPPRGGCSF; DNA: TGTGCCAGCTCACCACCGAGGGGAGGCTGCTCGTTC
J: TRBJ2-3; V: TRBV9; size: -; D: -; CDR3: CASSVNSVGSTDTQYF; DNA: TGTGCCAGCAGCGTAAACTCAGTCGGGAGCACAGATACGCAGTATTTT
J: TRBJ1-1; V: TRBV25-1; size: -; D: -; CDR3: CASTVGWGEATEAFF; DNA: TGTGCCAGCACCGTAGGGTGGGGGGAGGCCACTGAAGCTTTCTTT
J: TRBJ2-1; V: TRBV7-6; size: -; D: TRBD2; CDR3: CASSQTSGSSYNEQFF; DNA: TGTGCCAGCAGCCAAACTAGCGGCAGCTCCTACAATGAGCAGTTCTTC
J: TRBJ1-4; V: TRBV28; size: once; D: -; CDR3: CASSPAAGGGEKLFF; DNA: TGTGCCAGCAGTCCAGCGGCGGGGGGAGGTGAAAAACTGTTTTTT
J: TRBJ2-7; V: TRBV7-8; size: -; D: TRBD1; CDR3: CASTHGRTGAFEQYF; DNA: TGTGCCAGCACCCACGGCCGGACAGGGGCCTTCGAGCAGTACTTC